A single sample gave rise to the 32 T cell receptor beta chains below, sequenced in a study of T cell repertoires in ileal Crohn's disease. Sample time point: inflamed ileum from the surgical specimen. Sequencing was performed with immunoSEQ multiplex PCR; in TCRdb, only in-frame clones are kept and a portion is missing. This sample carries about 3,300 clones, more than 85% of them seen once, and the ten largest clones take nearly 3%. The specimen was ileal tissue. Receptor source: an adult with Crohn's disease.

The chain has TRBV7-9 and TRBJ2-3; 11 positions match TRBD2. The V segment lost 5 bases and the J segment 2 bases; nucleotides outside the gene matches: 6. CDR3 size: 16 residues. Germline loops: CDR1 SEHNR, CDR2 FQNEAQ (reference sequence). CDR3 sequence (DNA): TGTGCCAGCAGCCCAATAGCGGGGGGGTCCACAGATACGCAGTATTTT. Amino acid sequence: CASSPIAGGSTDTQYF.

This chain joins TRBV9 and TRBJ1-3, with D tentatively TRBD1 (5 bases). V lost 0 bases to trimming and J lost 4 bases, with 17 bases between them. The CDR3 extends over 17 amino acids. Per germline, CDR1 SGDLS and CDR2 YYNGEE. The CDR3 region has the DNA TGTGCCAGCAGCGTAGGGGGTGGAGGGGACTTCGGAAACACCATATATTTT. The encoded protein is CASSVGGGGDFGNTIYF.

The V gene is TRBV9, the J gene TRBJ2-3, with 12 bases fitting TRBD2. V lost 4 bases, J lost 3 bases, and 6 bases stayed unmatched. The germline V gene encodes CDR1 SGDLS and CDR2 YYNGEE. The CDR3 contains 16 residues. This CDR3 is CASSTQTSGRTDTQYF. CDR3 nucleotide sequence: TGTGCCAGCAGCACCCAGACTAGCGGGAGAACAGATACGCAGTATTTT. Drawing the rest from reference TRBV9 and TRBJ2-3, the complete variable domain is DSGVTQTPKHLITATGQRVTLRCSPRSGDLSVYWYQQSLDQGLQFLIQYYNGEERAKGNILERFSAQQFPDLHSELNLSSLELGDSALYFCASSTQTSGRTDTQYFGPGTRLTVL.

V and J are TRBV18 and TRBJ2-1; 7 bases map to TRBD1. The CDR3 sequence is 15 residues long. Germline CDR1 reads KGHSH; CDR2 reads LQKENI. After removal of 4 bases from V and 7 bases from J, the junction contained 10 bases not matched to a gene. The CDR3 protein is CASSLGNRGVNEQFF. The CDR3 DNA reads as TGTGCCAGCTCACTCGGGAACAGGGGAGTAAATGAGCAGTTCTTC. Variable domain in full (rest from reference TRBV18 and TRBJ2-1): NAGVMQNPRHLVRRRGQEARLRCSPMKGHSHVYWYRQLPEEGLKFMVYLQKENIIDESGMPKERFSAEFPKEGPSILRIQQVVRGDSAAYFCASSLGNRGVNEQFFGPGTRLTVL.

The J gene is TRBJ2-3, the V gene TRBV7-2; possible D gene TRBD1, 6 bases. The germline CDR1 and CDR2 sequences are SGHTA and FQGNSA. The CDR3 runs 15 residues. V was trimmed by 5 bases and J by 2 bases, leaving 14 bases between them. This CDR3 is CASSPRQEATDTQYF. Written as DNA, the CDR3 is TGTGCCAGCAGCCCGCGACAGGAGGCCACAGATACGCAGTATTTT.

V and J are TRBV7-9 and TRBJ1-4; D gene unclear. Trimming left V 6 bases short and J 7 bases short, with 15 bases between. There are 14 residues in the CDR3. The germline gives CDR1 SEHNR, CDR2 FQNEAQ (reference sequence). CDR3 in amino acids: CASSNRASGEKLFF. DNA for the CDR3: TGTGCCAGCAGTAACCGGGCCTCGGGTGAAAAACTGTTTTTT.

This chain links TRBV18 with TRBJ1-1; D ambiguous. The germline V gene encodes CDR1 KGHSH and CDR2 LQKENI. The germline V and J ends were trimmed by 6 bases and 0 bases, with 8 bases remaining between them. The CDR3 is made up of 13 amino acids. The CDR3 DNA follows: TGTGCCAGCTCTGGCTTAGTGAACACTGAAGCTTTCTTT. Residues: CASSGLVNTEAFF.

The rearrangement joins TRBV30 to TRBJ2-7, with no clear D. Between the trimmed V and J ends, which lost 1 base and 7 bases, there was a span of 11 bases. The length of the CDR3 is 12 residues. Germline CDR1 is GTSNPN and CDR2 is SVGIG (reference sequence). The CDR3 spells CAWSGATLEQYF. CDR3 nucleotide sequence: TGTGCCTGGAGTGGAGCCACCCTGGAGCAGTACTTC.

This rearrangement joins TRBV2 to TRBJ2-1; perhaps TRBD2 as D (6 bases). V was trimmed by 6 bases and J by 7 bases, leaving 16 bases between them. This CDR3 spans 14 amino acids. Germline loops: CDR1 SNHLY, CDR2 FYNNEI. The CDR3 DNA is TGTGCCAGCAGACGGGAGCCCCAGTCTAATGAGCAGTTCTTC. It specifies CASRREPQSNEQFF.

CDR3 in amino acids: CASLRRRSGEENEQFF. In nucleotides, the CDR3 is TGTGCCAGCCTTAGACGGCGTAGCGGGGAAGAGAATGAGCAGTTCTTC. The chain recombines TRBV27 with TRBJ2-1; TRBD2 aligns across 8 bases. J lost 7 bases, V lost 8 bases, and 16 bases had no gene match. The CDR3 length is 16 residues. Germline V gene data show CDR1 as MNHEY and CDR2 as SMNVEV (reference sequence).

This sequence joins TRBV7-2 and TRBJ2-7; D unclear. Looked up from germline, CDR1 is SGHTA and CDR2 is FQGNSA. CDR3 size: 16 residues. Trimming took off 1 base at V and 2 bases at J, with 15 bases between the two ends. The CDR3 loop reads CASSLVTSITTYEQYF. DNA of the CDR3: TGTGCCAGCAGCTTAGTAACATCAATAACCACCTACGAGCAGTACTTC.

The chain couples TRBV2 to TRBJ2-1, with TRBD1 matching over 10 bases. The J segment lost 4 bases and the V segment lost 5 bases, leaving 8 bases of the junction unmatched. The CDR3 has 16 amino acids. Germline V CDR1 and CDR2: SNHLY, FYNNEI. This CDR3 is CASSPRQGANYNEQFF. The CDR3 coding sequence is TGTGCCAGCAGTCCCAGACAGGGGGCTAATTACAATGAGCAGTTCTTC.

This clone showed up just a few times. CDR3: CASKGSGSTDTQYF. CDR3 DNA sequence: TGTGCCTCCAAGGGAAGCGGCAGCACAGATACGCAGTATTTT. This chain joins TRBV10-3 and TRBJ2-3, with D perhaps TRBD2 (5 bases). Deletions cut 11 bases from V and 0 bases from J, with 15 bases between. The CDR3 totals 14 residues. Germline-derived CDR1 and CDR2 are ENHRY and SYGVKD.

This chain links TRBV23-1 with TRBJ2-1; possible D gene TRBD2, 8 bases. TRBV23-1 is treated as an ORF (open reading frame) with a function not yet certain. The CDR3 extends over 16 amino acids. With 6 bases removed from V and 4 bases from J, the gap between germline ends came to 19 bases. The DNA for the CDR3 is TGCGCCAGCAGCGGGGGGGATAGGGGGCTGTACAATGAGCAGTTCTTC. Its translation is CASSGGDRGLYNEQFF.

The chain joins TRBV4-3 to TRBJ1-2, with D unresolved. V lost 0 bases and J 4 bases, leaving 3 bases between the germline ends. CDR1 and CDR2 (germline): LGHNA, YSLEER. The CDR3 has 12 residues. The CDR3 loop is CASSQDSYGYTF. The CDR3 coding sequence is TGCGCCAGCAGCCAAGATAGCTATGGCTACACCTTC.

In nucleotides, the CDR3 is TGCGCCAGCAGCCCAAACCCGGAGAGCTCCTACGAGCAGTACTTC. Its translation is CASSPNPESSYEQYF. The rearrangement joins TRBV4-3 to TRBJ2-7; unclear D gene. The CDR3 loop spans 15 amino acids. V shed 4 bases and J shed 0 bases, with 13 bases lying between them. Germline CDR1 reads LGHNA; CDR2 reads YSLEER.

This clone was seen more than once but under ten times. This chain connects TRBV7-9 to TRBJ2-7; 8 nucleotides line up with TRBD1. The CDR3 consists of 14 residues. The germline V gene has CDR1 SEHNR and CDR2 FQNEAQ (reference sequence). V trimming: 6 bases; J trimming: 3 bases; junction bases outside the gene matches: 7. The DNA for the CDR3 is TGTGCCAGCAGGAGTCCGGGACAGGACTACGAGCAGTACTTC. As protein: CASRSPGQDYEQYF.

DNA of the CDR3: TGTGCCACCAGCAGAGGGACTAGCGGGAACACCGGGGAGCTGTTTTTT. It encodes CATSRGTSGNTGELFF. V gene TRBV15 combines with J gene TRBJ2-2; TRBD2 matches at 10 bases. Losses at the gene ends were 1 base for V and 1 base for J; bases not matched to a gene: 0. The CDR3 extends over 16 amino acids. Germline V gene lookup returns CDR1 LNHNV and CDR2 YYDKDF (reference sequence).

This clone was seen just once. The chain couples TRBV21-1 to TRBJ1-6; TRBD1 is taken as the D call from the table, unchecked against the DNA. TRBV21-1 is a pseudogene. This CDR3 region has 16 residues. For the CDR3, the DNA is TGTGCCAGCAGCAAAGGCCCAGGGGGATCCAATTCACCCCTCCACTTT. The encoded protein is CASSKGPGGSNSPLHF.

This chain links TRBV7-9 with TRBJ1-2, with D maybe TRBD1 (5 bases). V lost 4 bases, J lost 8 bases, and 17 bases lay in between. Germline lookup yields CDR1 SEHNR and CDR2 FQNEAQ (reference sequence). The CDR3 is made up of 14 amino acids. The CDR3 here is CASSYTVGDLGYTF. DNA for the CDR3: TGTGCCAGCAGCTACACCGTGGGGGACTTGGGCTACACCTTC.

V usage is TRBV4-3 and J usage is TRBJ2-7; no definite D call. Germline CDR1 is LGHNA and CDR2 is YSLEER. The CDR3 contains 15 residues. Trimming took off 2 bases at V and 0 bases at J, with 11 bases between the two ends. In nucleotides, the CDR3 is TGCGCCAGCAGCCAATCCGCCCAGAGCTCCTACGAGCAGTACTTC. Protein: CASSQSAQSSYEQYF.

The rearrangement joins TRBV7-3 to TRBJ2-5, with a weak D call TRBD2 (5 bases). CDR1 is SGHTA and CDR2 is FQGTGA in the germline V gene. Trimming left V 5 bases short and J 5 bases short, with 12 bases between. This CDR3 comprises 13 residues. CDR3 DNA: TGTGCCAGCAGCAGTAGCGTCGGGGAGACCCAGTACTTC. This gives the protein CASSSSVGETQYF.

The rearrangement joins TRBV4-1 to TRBJ2-4; D is perhaps TRBD1 (6 bases). The CDR3 spans 13 residues. Germline lookup yields CDR1 MGHRA and CDR2 YSYEKL. The V and J ends lost 0 bases and 9 bases respectively, with 9 bases between them. The CDR3 protein is CASSQDQGLIQYF. CDR3 bases: TGCGCCAGCAGCCAAGATCAGGGGCTCATTCAGTACTTC.

This chain uses TRBV2 with TRBJ1-2; the match to TRBD1 covers 9 bases. CDR1 is SNHLY and CDR2 is FYNNEI in the germline V gene. The ends lost 0 bases at V and 8 bases at J; junction bases unmatched: 4. There are 14 residues in the CDR3. CDR3 nucleotides: TGTGCCAGCAGTGAAGCCGGGACAGGGCAGGGCTACACCTTC. Translation gives CASSEAGTGQGYTF.

The chain combines TRBV6-5 with TRBJ1-1; 7 bases are shared with TRBD1. Per germline, CDR1 MNHEY and CDR2 SVGAGI. Trimming took 2 bases from V and 6 from J; bases not matched to a gene: 6. The CDR3 runs to 14 residues. The CDR3 DNA reads TGTGCCAGCAGTTACGACAGGGTTTCGCCTGAAGCTTTCTTT. Amino acids: CASSYDRVSPEAFF.

This chain uses TRBV10-3 with TRBJ1-1; D call uncertain. V was clipped by 2 bases and J by 8 bases, with 12 bases between them. From germline, CDR1 is ENHRY and CDR2 SYGVKD. The CDR3 is 13 residues long. The CDR3: CAISENPRKEAFF. CDR3 DNA: TGTGCCATCAGTGAGAACCCGCGGAAGGAAGCTTTCTTT.

CDR3 protein: CANRLAGSDTQYF. DNA of the CDR3: TGTGCCAACCGACTAGCGGGATCAGATACGCAGTATTTT. The chain joins TRBV13 to TRBJ2-3; TRBD2 agrees at 11 bases. This CDR3 is 13 amino acids long. Losses at the gene ends were 10 bases for V and 4 bases for J; bases not matched to a gene: 4. Germline V gene lookup returns CDR1 PRHDT and CDR2 FYEKMQ (reference sequence).

The chain couples TRBV14 to TRBJ2-3, with no clear D. The CDR3 is 13 residues long. CDR1 and CDR2 (germline): SGHDN, FVKESK. Trimming took off 0 bases at V and 10 bases at J, with 11 bases between the two ends. The chain's CDR3 is CASSQERFAAQYF. The CDR3 DNA is TGTGCCAGCAGCCAAGAACGCTTCGCGGCGCAGTATTTT. Supplemented by reference TRBV14 and TRBJ2-3, the full variable domain reads EAGVTQFPSHSVIEKGQTVTLRCDPISGHDNLYWYRRVMGKEIKFLLHFVKESKQDESGMPNNRFLAERTGGTYSTLKVQPAELEDSGVYFCASSQERFAAQYFGPGTRLTVL.

The chain has TRBV29-1 and TRBJ2-3, with TRBD2 identical over 15 bases. The CDR3 is 14 residues long. Germline V CDR1 and CDR2: SQVTM, ANQGSEA. V lost 7 bases, J lost 5 bases, and 4 bases stayed unmatched. CDR3 DNA: TGCAGCGGAGGACTAGCGGGGGGGGTAGATACGCAGTATTTT. Translating it yields CSGGLAGGVDTQYF.

This chain uses TRBV4-3 with TRBJ2-2; TRBD2 matches 13 bases. The germline CDR1 and CDR2 sequences are LGHNA and YSLEER. The trim removed 4 bases at V and 4 bases at J, leaving 6 bases unmatched. The CDR3 covers 17 residues. CDR3 coding DNA: TGCGCCAGCAGCCGAGGACTAGCGGGAGATGTCACCGGGGAGCTGTTTTTT. This sequence encodes CASSRGLAGDVTGELFF.

V usage is TRBV5-5 and J usage is TRBJ1-5, with D uncertain. This CDR3 region has 15 residues. The V end lost 3 bases, the J end lost 5 bases, and 15 bases lay between the germline ends. The germline CDR1 and CDR2 sequences are SGHKS and YYEKEE (reference sequence). The CDR3 region is CASSYLSEGHQPQHF. The DNA of the CDR3 is TGTGCCAGCAGCTATTTGTCCGAAGGGCATCAGCCCCAGCATTTT.

The rearrangement joins TRBV6-4 to TRBJ1-1; D is undetermined. Trimming removed 2 bases at V and 5 bases at J, with 12 bases between. The germline V gene encodes CDR1 MRHNA and CDR2 SNTAGT. The CDR3 runs to 14 residues. The CDR3, as DNA: TGTGCCAGCAGTGACCTCCCCGGAAGGACTGAAGCTTTCTTT. Translated, it gives CASSDLPGRTEAFF.